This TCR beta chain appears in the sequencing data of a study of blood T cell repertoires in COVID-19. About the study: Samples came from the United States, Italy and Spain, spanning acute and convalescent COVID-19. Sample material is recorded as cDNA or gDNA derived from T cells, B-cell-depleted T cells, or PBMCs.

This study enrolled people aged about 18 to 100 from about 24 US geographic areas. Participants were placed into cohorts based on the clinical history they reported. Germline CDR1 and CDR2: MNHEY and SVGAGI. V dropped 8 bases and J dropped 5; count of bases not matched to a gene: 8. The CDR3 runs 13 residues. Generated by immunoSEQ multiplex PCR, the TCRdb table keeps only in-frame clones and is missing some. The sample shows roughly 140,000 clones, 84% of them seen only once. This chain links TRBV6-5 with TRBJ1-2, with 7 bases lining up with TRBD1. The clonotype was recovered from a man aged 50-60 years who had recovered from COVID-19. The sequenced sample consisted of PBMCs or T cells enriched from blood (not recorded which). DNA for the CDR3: TGTGCCAGCCGACAGGGTCGGACTTATGGCTACACCTTC. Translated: CASRQGRTYGYTF.